This T cell receptor beta chain was documented in a study of OX40 agonist ivuxolimab in advanced cancers. V lost 2 bases and J 2 bases, leaving 10 bases between the germline ends. Germline lookup yields CDR1 MNHNS and CDR2 SASEGT. The CDR3 is 14 amino acids. Measured with immunoSEQ multiplex PCR; TCRdb has only the in-frame clones, and not every one. The sample holds roughly 60,000 clones, 70% to 90% seen once. This chain connects TRBV6-1 to TRBJ2-7, with D unresolved. This TCR derives from an adult with an advanced solid tumor such as melanoma, head and neck, liver or kidney cancer. Sequenced here: CD4+ or CD8+ T cells sorted from blood, sampled in a trial of the OX40 agonist ivuxolimab. As DNA, the CDR3 is TGTGCCAGCAGTGAACCTGGGGTTCCCTACGAGCAGTACTTC. It is translated as CASSEPGVPYEQYF.